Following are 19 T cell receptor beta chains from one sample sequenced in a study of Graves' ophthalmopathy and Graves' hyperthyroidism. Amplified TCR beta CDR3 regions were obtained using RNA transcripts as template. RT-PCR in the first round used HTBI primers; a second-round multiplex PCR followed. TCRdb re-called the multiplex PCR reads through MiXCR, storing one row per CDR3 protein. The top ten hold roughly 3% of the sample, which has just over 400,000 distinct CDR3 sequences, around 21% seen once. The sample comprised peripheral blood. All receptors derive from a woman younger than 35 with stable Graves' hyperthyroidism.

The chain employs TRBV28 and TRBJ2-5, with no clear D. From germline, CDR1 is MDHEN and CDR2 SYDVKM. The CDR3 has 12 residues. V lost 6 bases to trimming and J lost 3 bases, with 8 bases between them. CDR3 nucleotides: TGTGCCAGCAGCCCAATGAAAGAGACCCAGTACTTC. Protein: CASSPMKETQYF.

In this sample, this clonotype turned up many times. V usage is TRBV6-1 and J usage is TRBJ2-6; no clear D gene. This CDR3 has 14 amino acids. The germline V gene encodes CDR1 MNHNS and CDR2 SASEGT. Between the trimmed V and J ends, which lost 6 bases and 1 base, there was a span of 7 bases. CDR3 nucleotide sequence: TGTGCCAGCAGCGACACATCTGGGGCCAACGTCCTGACTTTC. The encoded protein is CASSDTSGANVLTF.

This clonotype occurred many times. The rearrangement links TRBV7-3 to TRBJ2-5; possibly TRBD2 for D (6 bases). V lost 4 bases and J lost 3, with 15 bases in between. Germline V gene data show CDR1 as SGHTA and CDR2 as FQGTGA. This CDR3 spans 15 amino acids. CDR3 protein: CASSWVGGVEETQYF. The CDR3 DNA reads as TGTGCCAGCAGCTGGGTAGGAGGGGTCGAAGAGACCCAGTACTTC.

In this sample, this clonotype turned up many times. The CDR3 DNA reads as TGTGCCAGCAGCCCTGGACAGGGCTTCACTGAAGCTTTCTTT. This encodes CASSPGQGFTEAFF. The rearrangement links TRBV27 to TRBJ1-1; TRBD1 agrees at 8 bases. The CDR3 consists of 14 residues. Germline V gene sequence: CDR1 MNHEY, CDR2 SMNVEV (reference sequence). V was clipped by 6 bases and J by 4 bases; unmatched bases: 7.

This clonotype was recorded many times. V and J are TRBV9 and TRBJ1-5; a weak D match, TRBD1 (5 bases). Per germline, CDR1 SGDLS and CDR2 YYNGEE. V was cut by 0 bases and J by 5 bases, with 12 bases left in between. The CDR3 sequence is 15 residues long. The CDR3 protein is CASSVVPREDQPQHF. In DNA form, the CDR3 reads TGTGCCAGCAGCGTAGTTCCCAGGGAGGATCAGCCCCAGCATTTT. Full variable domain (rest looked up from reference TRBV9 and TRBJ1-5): DSGVTQTPKHLITATGQRVTLRCSPRSGDLSVYWYQQSLDQGLQFLIQYYNGEERAKGNILERFSAQQFPDLHSELNLSSLELGDSALYFCASSVVPREDQPQHFGDGTRLSIL.

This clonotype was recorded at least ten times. The CDR3 loop reads CASSVSQGVYEQYF. CDR3 nucleotide sequence: TGTGCCAGCAGTGTTAGTCAGGGGGTCTACGAGCAGTACTTC. The V call is TRBV2, the J call TRBJ2-7; 7 positions agree with TRBD1. Trimming cost V 4 bases and J 3 bases; bases outside gene matches: 6. CDR3 length: 14 residues. Germline-derived CDR1 and CDR2 are SNHLY and FYNNEI.

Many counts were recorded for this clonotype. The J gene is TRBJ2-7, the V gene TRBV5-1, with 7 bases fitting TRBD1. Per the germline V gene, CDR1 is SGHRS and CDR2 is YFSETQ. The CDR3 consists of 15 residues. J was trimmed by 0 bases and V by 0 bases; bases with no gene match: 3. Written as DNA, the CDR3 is TGCGCCAGCAGCTTGGATACAGGGGACTCCTACGAGCAGTACTTC. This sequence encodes CASSLDTGDSYEQYF.

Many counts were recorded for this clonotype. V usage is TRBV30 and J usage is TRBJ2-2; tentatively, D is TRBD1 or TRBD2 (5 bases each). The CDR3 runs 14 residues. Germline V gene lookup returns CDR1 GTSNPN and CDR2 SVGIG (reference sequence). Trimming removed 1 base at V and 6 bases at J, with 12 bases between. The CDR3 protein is CAWSDGTFAGELFF. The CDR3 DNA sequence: TGTGCCTGGAGTGACGGGACGTTCGCCGGGGAGCTGTTTTTT.

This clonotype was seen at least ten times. The CDR3 is CSAIPTGTQETQYF. The CDR3 nucleotides are TGCAGTGCTATACCGACCGGTACCCAAGAGACCCAGTACTTC. This sequence joins TRBV20-1 and TRBJ2-5; no reliable D call. The CDR3 length is 14 residues. With 4 bases removed from V and 1 base from J, the gap between germline ends came to 13 bases. Germline V lookup: CDR1 DFQATT, CDR2 SNEGSKA (reference sequence).

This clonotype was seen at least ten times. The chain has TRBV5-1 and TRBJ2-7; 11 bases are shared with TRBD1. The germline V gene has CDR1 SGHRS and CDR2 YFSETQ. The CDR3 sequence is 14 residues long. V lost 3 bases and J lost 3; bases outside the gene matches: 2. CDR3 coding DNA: TGCGCCAGCAGCTGGACAGGGGGCGACTACGAGCAGTACTTC. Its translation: CASSWTGGDYEQYF.

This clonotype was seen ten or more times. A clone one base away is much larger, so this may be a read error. The CDR3: CTSTMAGSPLHF. The CDR3 DNA reads as TGTACCAGCACTATGGCAGGTTCACCCCTCCACTTT. The rearrangement uses TRBV12-3 or TRBV12-4 and TRBJ1-6, with no clear D. The CDR3 covers 12 residues.

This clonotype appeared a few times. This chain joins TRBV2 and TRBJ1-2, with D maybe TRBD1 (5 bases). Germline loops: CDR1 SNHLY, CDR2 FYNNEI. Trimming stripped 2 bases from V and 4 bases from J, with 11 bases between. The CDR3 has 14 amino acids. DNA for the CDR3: TGTGCCAGCAGTGAAAGGGGCAGGAGCTATGGCTACACCTTC. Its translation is CASSERGRSYGYTF.

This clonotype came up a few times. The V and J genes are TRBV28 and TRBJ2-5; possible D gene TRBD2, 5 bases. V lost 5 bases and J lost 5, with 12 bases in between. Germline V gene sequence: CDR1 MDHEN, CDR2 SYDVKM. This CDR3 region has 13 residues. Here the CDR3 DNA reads TGTGCCAGCAGTCGAGCATCGGGGGAGACCCAGTACTTC. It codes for CASSRASGETQYF.

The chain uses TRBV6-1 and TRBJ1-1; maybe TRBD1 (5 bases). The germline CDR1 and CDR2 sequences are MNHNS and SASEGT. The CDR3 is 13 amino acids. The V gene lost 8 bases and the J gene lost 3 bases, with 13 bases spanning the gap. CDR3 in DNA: TGTGCCAGCCGGAGGGACCTTGACACTGAAGCTTTCTTT. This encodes CASRRDLDTEAFF.

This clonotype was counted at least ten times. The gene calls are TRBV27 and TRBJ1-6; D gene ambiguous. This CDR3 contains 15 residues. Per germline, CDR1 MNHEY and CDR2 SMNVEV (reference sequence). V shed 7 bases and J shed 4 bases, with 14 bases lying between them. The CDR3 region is CASTPGPNYNSPLHF. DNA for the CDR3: TGTGCCAGCACCCCCGGACCGAATTATAATTCACCCCTCCACTTT.

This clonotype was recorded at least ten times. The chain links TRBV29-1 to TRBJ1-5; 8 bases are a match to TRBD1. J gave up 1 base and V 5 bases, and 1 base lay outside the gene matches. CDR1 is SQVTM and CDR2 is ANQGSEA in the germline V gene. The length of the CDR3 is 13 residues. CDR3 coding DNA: TGCAGCGTTTGGACAGGGAGCAATCAGCCCCAGCATTTT. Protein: CSVWTGSNQPQHF.

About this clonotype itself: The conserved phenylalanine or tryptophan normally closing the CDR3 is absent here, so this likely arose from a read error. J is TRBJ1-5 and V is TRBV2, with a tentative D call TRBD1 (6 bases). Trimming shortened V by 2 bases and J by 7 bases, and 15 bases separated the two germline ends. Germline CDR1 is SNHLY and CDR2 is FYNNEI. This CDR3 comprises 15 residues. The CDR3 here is CASSETRGAGQPQHV. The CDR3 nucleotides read TGTGCCAGCAGTGAAACGAGGGGGGCTGGGCAGCCCCAGCATGTT.

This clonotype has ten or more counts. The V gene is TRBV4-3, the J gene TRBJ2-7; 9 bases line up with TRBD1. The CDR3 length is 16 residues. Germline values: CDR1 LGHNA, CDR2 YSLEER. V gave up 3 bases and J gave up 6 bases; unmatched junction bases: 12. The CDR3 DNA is TGCGCCAGCAGCCATGCATCCCGGGACAGGGCGGCCGAGCAGTACTTC. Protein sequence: CASSHASRDRAAEQYF.

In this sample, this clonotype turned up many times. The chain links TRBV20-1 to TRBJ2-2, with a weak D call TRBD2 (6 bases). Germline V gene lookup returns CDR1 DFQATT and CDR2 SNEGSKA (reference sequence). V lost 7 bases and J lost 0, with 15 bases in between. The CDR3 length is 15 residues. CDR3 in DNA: TGCAGTGTCGAGGCTAGCGCCACGAACACCGGGGAGCTGTTTTTT. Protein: CSVEASATNTGELFF.